The TCR beta chain under discussion was sequenced for a study of cytomegalovirus exposure and HLA in healthy donors. Turning to the study itself: The 120 or so validation repertoires were produced on the same platform as the 500 to 800 repertoires of the first cohort. This was reported in a later analysis.

Clones were sequenced by immunoSEQ multiplex PCR, and TCRdb holds only the in-frame ones, with some missing. The repertoire includes about 160,000 clones, about 86% of them detected once, and 2% to 2.5% sits in the top ten. The CDR3 length is 17 residues. Per the germline V gene, CDR1 is LNHDA and CDR2 is SQIVND (reference sequence). Between the trimmed V and J ends, which lost 3 bases and 0 bases, there was a span of 15 bases. A 120-subject validation cohort, separate from the approximately 610-subject first cohort, supplied the donors. This chain uses TRBV19 with TRBJ1-5; D uncertain. The sequence was collected from a young woman in good health and CMV-seronegative. The sequencing sample was made of PBMCs. The CDR3 DNA sequence: TGTGCCAGTAGTATGCCCGGGAGGGCCAGTAGCAATCAGCCCCAGCATTTT. It specifies CASSMPGRASSNQPQHF.